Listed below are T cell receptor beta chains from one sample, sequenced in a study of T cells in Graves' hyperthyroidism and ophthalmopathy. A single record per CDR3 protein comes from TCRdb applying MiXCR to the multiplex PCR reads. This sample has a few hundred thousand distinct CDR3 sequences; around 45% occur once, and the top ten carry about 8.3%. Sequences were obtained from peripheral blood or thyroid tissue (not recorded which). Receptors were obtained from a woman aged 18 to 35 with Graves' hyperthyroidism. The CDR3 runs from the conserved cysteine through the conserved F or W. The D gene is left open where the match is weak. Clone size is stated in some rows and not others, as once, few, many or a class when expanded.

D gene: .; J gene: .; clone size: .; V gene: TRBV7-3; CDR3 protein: CASSPWTGSDEQFF
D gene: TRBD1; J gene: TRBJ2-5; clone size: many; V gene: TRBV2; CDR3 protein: CASSKDRAPQETQYF
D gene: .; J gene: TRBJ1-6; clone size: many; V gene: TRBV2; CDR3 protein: CASRRSGTPESSSYNSPLHF
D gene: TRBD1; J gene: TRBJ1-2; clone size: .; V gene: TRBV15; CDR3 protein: CATSRGDRDSGGYTF
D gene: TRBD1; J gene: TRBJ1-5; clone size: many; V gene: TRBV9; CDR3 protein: CASSEGQGNQPQHF
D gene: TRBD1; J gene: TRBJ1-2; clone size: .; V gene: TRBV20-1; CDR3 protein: CSARESGTTGGGYTF
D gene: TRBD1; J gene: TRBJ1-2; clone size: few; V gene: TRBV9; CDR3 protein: CASRRAGGYYGYTF
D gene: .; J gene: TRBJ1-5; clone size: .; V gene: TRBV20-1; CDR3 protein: CSVTGLAGHEHF
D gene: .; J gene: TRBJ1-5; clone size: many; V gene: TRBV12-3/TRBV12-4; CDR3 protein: CASSSWDSGGGQPQHF
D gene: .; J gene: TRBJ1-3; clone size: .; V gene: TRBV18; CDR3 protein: CASSPIRSGSGNTIYF
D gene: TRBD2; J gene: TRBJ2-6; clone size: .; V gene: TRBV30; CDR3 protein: CASWTSGDSGANVLTF
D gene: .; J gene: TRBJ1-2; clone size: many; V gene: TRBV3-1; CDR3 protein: CASSQNGDIHGYTF
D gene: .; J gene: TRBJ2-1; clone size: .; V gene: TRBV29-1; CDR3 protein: CSVGDFGNEQFF
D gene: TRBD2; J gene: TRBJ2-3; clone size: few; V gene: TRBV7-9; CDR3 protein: CASRPARTSGNTDTQYF
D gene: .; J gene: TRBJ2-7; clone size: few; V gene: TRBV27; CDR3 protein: CASSWDINSYEQYF
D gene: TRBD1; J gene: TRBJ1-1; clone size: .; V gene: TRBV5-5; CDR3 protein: CASSLDWAGGMNTEAFF
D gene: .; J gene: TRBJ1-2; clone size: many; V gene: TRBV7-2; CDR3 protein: CASSLPSPLGMRGYGYTF
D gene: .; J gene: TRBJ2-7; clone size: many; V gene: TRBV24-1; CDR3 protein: CATSDGWGSSYEQYF
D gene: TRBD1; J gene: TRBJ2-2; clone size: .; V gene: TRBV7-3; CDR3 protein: CASSSNRGPNTGELFF
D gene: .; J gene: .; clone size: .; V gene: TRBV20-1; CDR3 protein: CSAREEVYNEQFF
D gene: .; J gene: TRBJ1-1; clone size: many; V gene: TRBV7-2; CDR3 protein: CASSLGGGKRNTEAFF
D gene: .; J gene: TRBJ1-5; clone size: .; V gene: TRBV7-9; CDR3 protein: CASSPDGRPQHF
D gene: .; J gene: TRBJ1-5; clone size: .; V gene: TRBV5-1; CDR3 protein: CASSLDPGVEWPQHF
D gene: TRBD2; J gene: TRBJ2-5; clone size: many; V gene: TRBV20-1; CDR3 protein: CSAIAGAKETQYF
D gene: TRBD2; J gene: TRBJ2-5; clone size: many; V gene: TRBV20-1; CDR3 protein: CSAAKPLPGRGTQYF
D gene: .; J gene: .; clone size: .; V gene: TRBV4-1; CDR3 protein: CASSQDRAGDYNEQFF
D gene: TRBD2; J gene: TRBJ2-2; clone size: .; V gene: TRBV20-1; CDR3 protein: CSAIPGLADTRRFF
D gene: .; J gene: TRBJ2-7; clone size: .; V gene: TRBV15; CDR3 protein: CATSRAGWGAHEQYF
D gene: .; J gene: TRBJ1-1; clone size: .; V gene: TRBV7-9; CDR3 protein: CASSFTGRDTEAFF
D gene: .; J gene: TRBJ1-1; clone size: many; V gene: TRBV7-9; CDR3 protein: CASSGLTGFTEAFF
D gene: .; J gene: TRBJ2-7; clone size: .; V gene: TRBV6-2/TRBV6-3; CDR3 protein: CASSLTEMVLSPYF
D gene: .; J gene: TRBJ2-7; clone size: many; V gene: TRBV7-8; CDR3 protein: CASSPLRASYEQYF
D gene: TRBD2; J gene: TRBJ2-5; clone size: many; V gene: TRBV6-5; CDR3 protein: CASSSWTSSQETQYF
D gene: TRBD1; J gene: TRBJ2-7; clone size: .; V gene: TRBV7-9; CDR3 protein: CASSSRTGTGGNEQYF
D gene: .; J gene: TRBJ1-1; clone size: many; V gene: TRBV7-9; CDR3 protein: CASSSTPTEAFF
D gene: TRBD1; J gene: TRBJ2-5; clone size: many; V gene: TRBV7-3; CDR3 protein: CASSPGDRGTQETQYF
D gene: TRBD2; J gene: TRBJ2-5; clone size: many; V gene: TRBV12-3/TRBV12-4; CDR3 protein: CASSLGVAGEEETQYF
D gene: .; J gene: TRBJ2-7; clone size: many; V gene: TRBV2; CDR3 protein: CASMEGYEQYF
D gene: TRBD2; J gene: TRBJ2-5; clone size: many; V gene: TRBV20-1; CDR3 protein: CSASNGGSPPETQYF
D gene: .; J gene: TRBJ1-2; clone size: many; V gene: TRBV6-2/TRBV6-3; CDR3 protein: CASSYTGSSGYTF
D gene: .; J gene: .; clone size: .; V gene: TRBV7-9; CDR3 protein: CASSPLPGRQQFF
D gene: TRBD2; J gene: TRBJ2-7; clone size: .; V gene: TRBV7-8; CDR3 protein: CASSLEAPGGEQYF
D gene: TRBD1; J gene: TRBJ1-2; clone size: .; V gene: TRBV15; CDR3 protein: CATSSRGNGYTF
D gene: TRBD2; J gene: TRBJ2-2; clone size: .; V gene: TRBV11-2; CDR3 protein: CASSPLSGPNTGELFF
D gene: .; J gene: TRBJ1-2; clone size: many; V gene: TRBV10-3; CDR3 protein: CAISESLGPRRDGYTF
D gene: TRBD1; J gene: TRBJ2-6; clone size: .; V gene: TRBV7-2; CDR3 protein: CASRHIQGPTGLPF
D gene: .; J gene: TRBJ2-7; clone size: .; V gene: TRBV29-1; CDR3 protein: CSSFLGSYEQYF
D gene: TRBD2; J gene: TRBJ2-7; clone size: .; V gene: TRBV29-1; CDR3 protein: CSVSGLAGLEQYF
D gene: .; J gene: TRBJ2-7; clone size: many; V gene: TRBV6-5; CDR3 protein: CASSRTIGEQYF
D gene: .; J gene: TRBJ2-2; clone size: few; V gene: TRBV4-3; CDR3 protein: CASSQDPQGPLSGELFF